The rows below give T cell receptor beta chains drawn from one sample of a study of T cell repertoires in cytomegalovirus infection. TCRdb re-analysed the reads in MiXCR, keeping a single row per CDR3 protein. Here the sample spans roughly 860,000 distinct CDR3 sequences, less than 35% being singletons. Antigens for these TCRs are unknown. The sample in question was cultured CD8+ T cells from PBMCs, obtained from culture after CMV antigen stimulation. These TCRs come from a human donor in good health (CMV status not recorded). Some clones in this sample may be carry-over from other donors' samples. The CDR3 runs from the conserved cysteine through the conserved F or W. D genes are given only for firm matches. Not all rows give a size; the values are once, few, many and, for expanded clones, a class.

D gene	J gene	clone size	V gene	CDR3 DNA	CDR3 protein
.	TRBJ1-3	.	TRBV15	TGTGCCACCAGCAGAGATCAGGGGTTGGGAAACACCATATATTTT	CATSRDQGLGNTIYF
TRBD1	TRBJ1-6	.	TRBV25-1	TGTGCCAGCAGTGACCACCCCCGGACAGGGAGCTGGTCACCCCTCCACTTT	CASSDHPRTGSWSPLHF
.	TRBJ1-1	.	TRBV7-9	TGTGCCAGCAGCCCACAAAGAAGCACTGAAGCTTTCTTT	CASSPQRSTEAFF
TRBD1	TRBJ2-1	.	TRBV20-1	TGCAGTGCTAGAATGGGGGACAGGGGGGTCAATGAGCAGTTCTTC	CSARMGDRGVNEQFF
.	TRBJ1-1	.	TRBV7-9	TGTGCCAGCAGCTCTCTCCGGGACCTGAACACTGAAGCTTTCTTT	CASSSLRDLNTEAFF
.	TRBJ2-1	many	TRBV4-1	TGCGCCAGCAGCCAGAGTACAGGGTGGAATGAGCAGTTCTTC	CASSQSTGWNEQFF
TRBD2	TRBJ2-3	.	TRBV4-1	TGCGCCAGCAGCCAAGATAGCGGGGGTACCACAGATACGCAGTATTTT	CASSQDSGGTTDTQYF
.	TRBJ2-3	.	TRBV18	TGTGCCAGCTCACCTAGGGACACCCGGGCAGATACGCAGTATTTT	CASSPRDTRADTQYF
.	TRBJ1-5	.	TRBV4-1	TGCGCCAGCAGCCAATTAGGCGGTCAGCCCCAGCATTTT	CASSQLGGQPQHF
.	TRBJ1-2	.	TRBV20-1	TGCAGTGCCCGGGACACCCAAGGGTATGGCTACACCTTC	CSARDTQGYGYTF
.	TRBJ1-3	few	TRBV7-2	TGTGCCAGCAGCCCCCTGGAGGCAGGGATAGGGTCTGGAAACACCATATATTTT	CASSPLEAGIGSGNTIYF
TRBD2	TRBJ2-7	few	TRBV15	TGTGCCACCAGCACTGATAGCGGGGCCTCCTACGAGCAGTACTTC	CATSTDSGASYEQYF
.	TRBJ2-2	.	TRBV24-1	TGTGCCACCAGTGAACGCAGCAACCCCAACACCGGGGAGCTGTTTTTT	CATSERSNPNTGELFF
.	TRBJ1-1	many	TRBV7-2	TGTGCCAGCAGCCACCTGGGGGAGAACACTGAAGCTTTCTTT	CASSHLGENTEAFF
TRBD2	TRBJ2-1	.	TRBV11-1	TGTGCCAGCAGCTCGCGTCGCGGGGGTGATGAGCAGTCCTTC	CASSSRRGGDEQSF
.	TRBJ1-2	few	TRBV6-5	TGTGCCAGCAGTTACTACAGTTCCATCTATCGGGATGGCTACACCTTC	CASSYYSSIYRDGYTF
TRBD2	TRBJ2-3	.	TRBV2	TGTGCCAGCAGAGAACAGCGGGGGGGGGTCACAGATACGCAGTATTTT	CASREQRGGVTDTQYF
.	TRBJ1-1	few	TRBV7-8	TGTGCCAGCAGCTTAGCGATCTCCATGAACACTGAAGCTTTCTTT	CASSLAISMNTEAFF
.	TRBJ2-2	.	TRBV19	TGTGCCAGTAGTATAACCCTCGGAAGGGCCGGGGAGCTGTTTTTT	CASSITLGRAGELFF
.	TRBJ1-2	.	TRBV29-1	TGCAGCGTTGAGCACGGGGACTATGGCTACACCTTC	CSVEHGDYGYTF
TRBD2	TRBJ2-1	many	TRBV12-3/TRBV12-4	TGTGCCAGCAGTTTTTCGCGGGGGGACTTCTCCTACAATGAGCAGTTCTTC	CASSFSRGDFSYNEQFF
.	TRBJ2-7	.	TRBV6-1	TGTGCCAGCACCGACCTGAAATTCGGGGAGCAGTACTTC	CASTDLKFGEQYF
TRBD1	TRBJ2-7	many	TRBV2	TGTGCCAGCAGTCCCACCACAACAGGGGCAGGCTACGAGCAGTACTTC	CASSPTTTGAGYEQYF
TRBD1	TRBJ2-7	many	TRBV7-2	TGTGCCAGCAGCTTAGAGGGGGCCCCTGGGTACGAGCAGTACTTC	CASSLEGAPGYEQYF
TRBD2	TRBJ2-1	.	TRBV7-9	TGTGCCAGCAGCTTAGGGACTAGCATATACAATGAGCAGTTCTTC	CASSLGTSIYNEQFF
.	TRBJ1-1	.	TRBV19	TGTGCCAGTAGTATAACCATTCGAGGGGACACTGAAGCTTTCTTT	CASSITIRGDTEAFF
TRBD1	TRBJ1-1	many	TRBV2	TGTGCCAACCCGGACAGGGAGAACACTGAAGCTTTCTTT	CANPDRENTEAFF
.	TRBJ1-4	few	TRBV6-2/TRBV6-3	TGTGCCAGCAGTTACTCCGGACGGGGTGAAAAACTGTTTTTT	CASSYSGRGEKLFF
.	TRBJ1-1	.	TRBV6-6	TGTGCCAGCAGTTACTCGAAATCGAGGGGTGAAGCTTTCTTT	CASSYSKSRGEAFF
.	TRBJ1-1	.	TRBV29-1	TGCAGCGTTTTGGTGGGCTTGGGCACTGAAGCTTTCTTT	CSVLVGLGTEAFF
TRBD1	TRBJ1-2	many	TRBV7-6	TGTGCCAGCAGCGCTAGGACAGGCGGGATAAGCTACACCTTC	CASSARTGGISYTF